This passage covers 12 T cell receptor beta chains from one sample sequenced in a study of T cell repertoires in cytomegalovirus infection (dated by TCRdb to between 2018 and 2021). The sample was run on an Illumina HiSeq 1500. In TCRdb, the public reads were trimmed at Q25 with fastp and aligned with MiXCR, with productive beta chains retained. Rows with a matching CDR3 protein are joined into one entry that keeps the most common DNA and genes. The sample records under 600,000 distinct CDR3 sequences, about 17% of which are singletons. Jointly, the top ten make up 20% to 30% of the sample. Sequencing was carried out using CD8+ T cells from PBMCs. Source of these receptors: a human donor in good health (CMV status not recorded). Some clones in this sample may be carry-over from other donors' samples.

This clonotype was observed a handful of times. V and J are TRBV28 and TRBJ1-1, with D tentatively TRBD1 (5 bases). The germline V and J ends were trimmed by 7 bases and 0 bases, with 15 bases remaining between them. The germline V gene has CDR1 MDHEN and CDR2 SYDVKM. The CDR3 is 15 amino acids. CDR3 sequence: CASKAAGILNTEAFF. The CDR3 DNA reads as TGTGCCAGCAAGGCGGCAGGGATTTTGAACACTGAAGCTTTCTTT.

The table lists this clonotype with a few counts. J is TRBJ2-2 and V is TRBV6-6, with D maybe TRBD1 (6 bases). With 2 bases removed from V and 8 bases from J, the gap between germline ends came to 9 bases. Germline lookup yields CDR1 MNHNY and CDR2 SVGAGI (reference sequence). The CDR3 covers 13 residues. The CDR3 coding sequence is TGTGCCAGCAGTTACGCCAGGGGAGGGGAGCTGTTTTTT. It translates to CASSYARGGELFF.

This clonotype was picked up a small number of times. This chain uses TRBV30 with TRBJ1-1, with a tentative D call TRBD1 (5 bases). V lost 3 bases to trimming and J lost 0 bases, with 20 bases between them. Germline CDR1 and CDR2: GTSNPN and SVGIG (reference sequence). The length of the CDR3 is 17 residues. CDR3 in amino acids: CAWRRPTRSGMNTEAFF. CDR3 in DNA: TGTGCCTGGAGGCGCCCCACCCGTTCAGGGATGAACACTGAAGCTTTCTTT.

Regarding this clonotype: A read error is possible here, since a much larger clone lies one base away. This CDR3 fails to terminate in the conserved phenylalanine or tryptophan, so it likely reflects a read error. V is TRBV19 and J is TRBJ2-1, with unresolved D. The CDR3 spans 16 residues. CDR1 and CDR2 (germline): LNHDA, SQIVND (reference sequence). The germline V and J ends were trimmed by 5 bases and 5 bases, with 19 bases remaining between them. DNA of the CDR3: TGTGCCAGTAGTTTAAACAGTTTCCCCCACCACAATGAGCAGTTCTTA. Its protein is CASSLNSFPHHNEQFL.

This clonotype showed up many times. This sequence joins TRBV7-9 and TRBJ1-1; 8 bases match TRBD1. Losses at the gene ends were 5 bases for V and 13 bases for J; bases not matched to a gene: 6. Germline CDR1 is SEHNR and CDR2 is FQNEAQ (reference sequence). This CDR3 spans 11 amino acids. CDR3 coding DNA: TGTGCCAGCAGCCCCGACAGGGGTGATTTCTTT. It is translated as CASSPDRGDFF.

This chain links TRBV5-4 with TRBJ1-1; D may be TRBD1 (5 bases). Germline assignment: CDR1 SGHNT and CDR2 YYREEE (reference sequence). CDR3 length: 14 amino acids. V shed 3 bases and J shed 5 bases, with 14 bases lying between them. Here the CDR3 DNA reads TGTGCCAGCAGCTCCGGGGGGGTTGGGACTGAAGCTTTCTTT. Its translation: CASSSGGVGTEAFF.

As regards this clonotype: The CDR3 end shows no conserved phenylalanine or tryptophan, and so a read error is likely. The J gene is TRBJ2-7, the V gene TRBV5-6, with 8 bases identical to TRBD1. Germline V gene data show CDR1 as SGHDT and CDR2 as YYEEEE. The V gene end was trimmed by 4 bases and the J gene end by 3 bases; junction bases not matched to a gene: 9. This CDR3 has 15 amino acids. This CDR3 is CASSLLGQEHYEQYL. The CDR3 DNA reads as TGTGCCAGCAGCCTACTGGGACAGGAACACTACGAGCAGTACCTC.

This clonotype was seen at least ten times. This chain's CDR3 is CASSPRASGMSGIQYF. CDR3 bases: TGTGCCAGCAGTCCTCGGGCTAGCGGGATGAGCGGCATTCAGTACTTC. This chain joins TRBV28 and TRBJ2-4, with 9 bases matching TRBD2. The CDR3 covers 16 residues. CDR1 and CDR2 from the germline V gene are MDHEN and SYDVKM. The V segment lost 5 bases and the J segment 9 bases; nucleotides outside the gene matches: 14.

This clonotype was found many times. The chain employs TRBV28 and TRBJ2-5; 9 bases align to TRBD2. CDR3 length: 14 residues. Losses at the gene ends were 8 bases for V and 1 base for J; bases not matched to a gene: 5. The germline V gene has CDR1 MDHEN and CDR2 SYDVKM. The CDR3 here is CASRAGGSQETQYF. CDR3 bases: TGTGCCAGCCGGGCGGGAGGGTCCCAAGAGACCCAGTACTTC.

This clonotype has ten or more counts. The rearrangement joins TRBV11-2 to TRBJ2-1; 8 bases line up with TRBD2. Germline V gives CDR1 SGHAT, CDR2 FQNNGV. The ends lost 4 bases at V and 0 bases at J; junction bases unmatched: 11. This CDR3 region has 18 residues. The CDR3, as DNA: TGTGCCAGCAGCTCCCCTGCGGGAGGATCCGGCTCCTACAATGAGCAGTTCTTC. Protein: CASSSPAGGSGSYNEQFF.

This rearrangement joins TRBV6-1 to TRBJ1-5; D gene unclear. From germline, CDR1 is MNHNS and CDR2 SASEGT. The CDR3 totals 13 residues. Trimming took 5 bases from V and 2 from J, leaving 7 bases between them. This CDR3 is CASSTPGNQPQHF. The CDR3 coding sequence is TGTGCCAGCAGTACGCCAGGCAATCAGCCCCAGCATTTT.

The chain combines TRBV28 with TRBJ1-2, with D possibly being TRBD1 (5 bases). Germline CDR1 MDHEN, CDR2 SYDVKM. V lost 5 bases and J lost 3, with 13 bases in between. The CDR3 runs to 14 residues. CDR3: CASSPGAGYYGYTF. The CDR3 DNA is TGTGCCAGCAGTCCCGGGGCGGGGTACTATGGCTACACCTTC.